This TCR beta chain was sequenced in a study of Graves' ophthalmopathy and Graves' hyperthyroidism. Across the whole study: Investigators collected peripheral blood at initial diagnosis, before any treatment was given.

RNA transcripts served as template for amplifying TCR beta CDR3 sequences. An opening RT-PCR round employed HTBI primers and preceded a second-round multiplex PCR. Via MiXCR, TCRdb re-called the multiplex PCR reads, giving one row per CDR3 protein. The sample holds about 740,000 distinct CDR3 sequences, about 44% seen once. The CDR3 has 15 residues. Germline loops: CDR1 SGHAT, CDR2 FQDESV (reference sequence). V was cut by 8 bases and J by 0 bases, with 17 bases left in between. The chain combines TRBV11-1 with TRBJ2-7; tentative D call: TRBD1 (5 bases). Sequenced material: peripheral blood. This clonotype was sampled from an adult man with Graves' ophthalmopathy. CDR3 region: CASSKGAPSSYEQYF. The CDR3 bases are TGTGCCAGCTCAAAAGGGGCTCCCTCCTCCTACGAGCAGTACTTC.